The 12 T cell receptor beta chains reported below all come from one sample, sequenced in a study of CDR3 diversity in severe acne. One entry per CDR3 protein results from TCRdb running MiXCR on the PCR reads. The sample includes about 97,000 distinct CDR3 sequences, roughly 51% of them seen just once. The sample comprised blood. The receptors here all came from a male donor with acne.

This clonotype was seen only a few times. J is TRBJ1-4 and V is TRBV4-1, with 7 bases matching TRBD1. Losses at the gene ends were 5 bases for V and 11 bases for J; bases not matched to a gene: 14. The CDR3 is 15 residues long. Germline assignment: CDR1 MGHRA and CDR2 YSYEKL. The CDR3 nucleotides read TGCGCCAGCAGCGGCCGACAGGGTACCACGGAGAAACTGTTTTTT. Protein: CASSGRQGTTEKLFF.

The gene calls are TRBV7-2 and TRBJ1-1, with D unresolved. The germline CDR1 and CDR2 sequences are SGHTA and FQGNSA. V was pared by 1 base and J by 0 bases, with 9 bases between. The CDR3 sequence is 15 residues long. CDR3 protein: CASSLVPGMNTEAFF. CDR3 in DNA: TGTGCCAGCAGCTTAGTGCCGGGAATGAACACTGAAGCTTTCTTT.

The chain links TRBV15 to TRBJ1-6; the D gene is possibly TRBD1 (5 bases). V dropped 3 bases and J dropped 12 bases, with 12 bases sitting between them. The CDR3 is 13 amino acids. The germline gives CDR1 LNHNV, CDR2 YYDKDF (reference sequence). CDR3: CATSRAGRGPLHF. The CDR3 nucleotides are TGTGCCACCAGCAGGGCGGGACGGGGACCCCTCCACTTT.

V gene TRBV7-9 combines with J gene TRBJ2-3; 10 bases match TRBD2. This CDR3 comprises 17 residues. Unmatched junction bases numbered 10, after V lost 5 bases and J lost 2 bases. Germline loops: CDR1 SEHNR, CDR2 FQNEAQ (reference sequence). CDR3 sequence (DNA): TGTGCCAGCAGCGGGACTAGCGCGCTACGTCCCACAGATACGCAGTATTTT. It is translated as CASSGTSALRPTDTQYF.

In this sample, this clonotype turned up many times. This rearrangement joins TRBV6-4 to TRBJ1-6, with 9 nucleotides matching TRBD1. This CDR3 has 13 residues. Looked up from germline, CDR1 is MRHNA and CDR2 is SNTAGT. Losses at the gene ends were 3 bases for V and 11 bases for J; bases not matched to a gene: 2. CDR3 nucleotide sequence: TGTGCCAGCAGTGAGACAGGGGGGCCACCCCTCCACTTT. It yields the protein CASSETGGPPLHF.

A remark on this clonotype: Compared with germline, one end of the junction differs, possibly owing to a read error. The chain uses TRBV7-9 and TRBJ2-7, with D perhaps TRBD1 or TRBD2 (5 bases each). CDR1 and CDR2 (germline): SEHNR, FQNEAQ (reference sequence). This CDR3 spans 14 amino acids. DNA of the CDR3: TGTGCCGGCAGCTTGAGTCGCCAGGGAGACGAGCAGTACTTC. It codes for CAGSLSRQGDEQYF.

The chain recombines TRBV14 with TRBJ2-7; maybe TRBD2 (5 bases). Trimming pared 5 bases from V and 3 bases from J, leaving 14 bases between. Germline CDR1 is SGHDN and CDR2 is FVKESK. The CDR3 loop spans 14 amino acids. CDR3 in DNA: TGTGCCAGCAGCACCCGGCTAGCCCACTACGAGCAGTACTTC. Translated: CASSTRLAHYEQYF.

This clonotype was seen more than once but under ten times. A much larger clone differs by one base, so this may be a read error. No conserved phenylalanine or tryptophan is present at the end of the CDR3, so a read error is the likely explanation. The gene calls are TRBV15 and TRBJ2-1, with 13 bases that match TRBD2. CDR3 length: 15 amino acids. J lost 6 bases, V lost 1 base, and 0 bases had no gene match. Germline V gene data show CDR1 as LNHNV and CDR2 as YYDKDF (reference sequence). The CDR3 nucleotides are TGTGCCACCAGCAGAGGGACTAGCGGGAGCAATGAGCAGTTCCTC. Amino acid sequence: CATSRGTSGSNEQFL.

This chain links TRBV9 with TRBJ1-1; perhaps TRBD1 as D (5 bases). CDR3 length equals 14 residues. Germline values: CDR1 SGDLS, CDR2 YYNGEE. The V gene lost 0 bases and the J gene lost 1 base, with 7 bases spanning the gap. The CDR3 is CASSVGGENTEAFF. CDR3 in DNA: TGTGCCAGCAGCGTAGGAGGGGAGAACACTGAAGCTTTCTTT.

This clonotype has ten or more counts. The V and J genes are TRBV20-1 and TRBJ1-5, with D possibly matching TRBD1 (6 bases). Germline CDR1 DFQATT, CDR2 SNEGSKA (reference sequence). V lost 5 bases and J 2 bases, leaving 10 bases between the germline ends. This CDR3 is built from 13 residues. The CDR3 bases are TGCAGTGCTGCCCCAGGGGGCAATCAGCCCCAGCATTTT. It codes for CSAAPGGNQPQHF.

The chain joins TRBV20-1 to TRBJ2-5; D gene ambiguous. The CDR3 totals 11 residues. The V gene's germline CDR1 is DFQATT and CDR2 SNEGSKA (reference sequence). With 3 bases removed from V and 5 bases from J, the gap between germline ends came to 7 bases. The CDR3 nucleotides are TGCAGTGCTAGGACCGCCGAGACCCAGTACTTC. Its protein product is CSARTAETQYF.

V gene TRBV13 combines with J gene TRBJ2-1; 14 nucleotides line up with TRBD2. The CDR3 covers 16 residues. With V trimmed by 3 bases and J by 5 bases, 3 bases remained unmatched. Germline V gives CDR1 PRHDT, CDR2 FYEKMQ (reference sequence). This CDR3 is CASSFLTSGRDNEQFF. For the CDR3, the DNA is TGTGCCAGCAGCTTTCTGACTAGCGGGAGGGACAATGAGCAGTTCTTC.